A single sample gave rise to the 14 T cell receptor beta chains below, sequenced in a study of radiotherapy plus CTLA-4 blockade in lung cancer. Some clones are missing from TCRdb's copy, which holds only in-frame ones; the method was immunoSEQ multiplex PCR. The sample lists about 87,000 clones; about 88% were seen once. Sequenced here: peripheral blood, sampled from a patient treated with radiotherapy plus ipilimumab. These receptors all stem from a human donor with non-small cell lung cancer that progressed on radiotherapy plus ipilimumab.

The V gene is TRBV7-2, the J gene TRBJ2-7; perhaps D is TRBD1 or TRBD2 (5 bases each). The germline V gene encodes CDR1 SGHTA and CDR2 FQGNSA. The CDR3 is made up of 12 amino acids. V was trimmed by 3 bases and J by 7 bases, leaving 10 bases between them. CDR3 bases: TGTGCCAGCAGCTTCTCCTGGGGGGAGCAGTACTTC. Its protein is CASSFSWGEQYF. Full variable domain (missing parts from reference TRBV7-2 and TRBJ2-7): GAGVSQSPSNKVTEKGKDVELRCDPISGHTALYWYRQSLGQGLEFLIYFQGNSAPDKSGLPSDRFSAERTGGSVSTLTIQRTQQEDSAVYLCASSFSWGEQYFGPGTRLTVT.

The gene calls are TRBV10-3 and TRBJ2-7; D call uncertain. The germline V and J ends were trimmed by 3 bases and 5 bases, with 8 bases remaining between them. This CDR3 comprises 12 residues. Looked up from germline, CDR1 is ENHRY and CDR2 is SYGVKD. CDR3 bases: TGTGCCATCAGTGAACCCTCTGACGAGCAGTACTTC. Protein: CAISEPSDEQYF.

This chain connects TRBV9 to TRBJ1-2; D uncertain. V lost 6 bases, J lost 4 bases, and 16 bases lay in between. The CDR3 loop spans 14 amino acids. Germline values: CDR1 SGDLS, CDR2 YYNGEE. The DNA of the CDR3 is TGTGCCAGCACCGGCCGCGGAGGTTTCTATGGCTACACCTTC. It is translated as CASTGRGGFYGYTF.

This clone was observed once. The chain recombines TRBV5-1 with TRBJ2-7; D may be TRBD1 (5 bases). V lost 8 bases and J 6 bases, leaving 18 bases between the germline ends. The CDR3 is 13 residues long. Looked up from germline, CDR1 is SGHRS and CDR2 is YFSETQ. In nucleotides, the CDR3 is TGCGCCAGTAACTTAAACAGGTCCCCCGAGCAGTACTTC. Protein sequence: CASNLNRSPEQYF.

The chain carries TRBV5-1 and TRBJ2-2; D is undetermined. Trimming took off 0 bases at V and 3 bases at J, with 3 bases between the two ends. Germline CDR1 reads SGHRS; CDR2 reads YFSETQ. This CDR3 region has 13 residues. This chain's CDR3 is CASSLDHTGELFF. The DNA for the CDR3 is TGCGCCAGCAGCTTGGACCACACCGGGGAGCTGTTTTTT.

V and J are TRBV7-2 and TRBJ2-3; D gene unclear. The length of the CDR3 is 14 residues. Per the germline V gene, CDR1 is SGHTA and CDR2 is FQGNSA. V gave up 2 bases and J gave up 0 bases, with 6 bases separating them. CDR3 DNA: TGTGCCAGCAGCTTATCGTCTAGCACAGATACGCAGTATTTT. Residues: CASSLSSSTDTQYF.

The chain links TRBV6-1 to TRBJ2-7; a possible D gene is TRBD2 (6 bases). The CDR3 loop spans 13 amino acids. V lost 6 bases and J 3 bases, leaving 12 bases between the germline ends. Germline lookup yields CDR1 MNHNS and CDR2 SASEGT. Here the CDR3 DNA reads TGTGCCAGCAGGCCTAGCGCAATCTACGAGCAGTACTTC. Translation: CASRPSAIYEQYF.

This clone came up once. V usage is TRBV9 and J usage is TRBJ2-1, with 14 positions matching TRBD2. Trimming removed 2 bases from V and 10 bases from J; junction bases left unmatched: 5. The germline V gene has CDR1 SGDLS and CDR2 YYNGEE. The CDR3 has 15 residues. CDR3 protein: CASSVGLAGASEQFF. CDR3 nucleotide sequence: TGTGCCAGCAGCGTGGGACTAGCGGGAGCCTCCGAGCAGTTCTTC.

The genes are TRBV30 and TRBJ1-5; no clear D gene. Deletions cut 0 bases from V and 7 bases from J, with 10 bases between. Per the germline V gene, CDR1 is GTSNPN and CDR2 is SVGIG (reference sequence). The CDR3 is 13 amino acids. The CDR3 is CAWSVGSGQPQHF. CDR3 in DNA: TGTGCCTGGAGTGTAGGTTCCGGCCAGCCCCAGCATTTT.

V and J are TRBV5-6 and TRBJ1-2; perhaps TRBD1 as D (6 bases). There are 14 residues in the CDR3. Germline V gene lookup returns CDR1 SGHDT and CDR2 YYEEEE. The V end lost 7 bases, the J end lost 8 bases, and 21 bases lay between the germline ends. This chain's CDR3 is CASVRFAAGVGYTF. As DNA, the CDR3 is TGTGCCAGCGTTAGGTTTGCGGCAGGGGTAGGCTACACCTTC. Full variable domain (outside the CDR3, taken from reference TRBV5-6 and TRBJ1-2): DAGVTQSPTHLIKTRGQQVTLRCSPKSGHDTVSWYQQALGQGPQFIFQYYEEEERQRGNFPDRFSGHQFPNYSSELNVNALLLGDSALYLCASVRFAAGVGYTFGSGTRLTVV.

The V and J genes are TRBV2 and TRBJ1-5; TRBD1 is a possible D gene (5 bases). Germline CDR1 is SNHLY and CDR2 is FYNNEI. The V gene lost 1 base and the J gene lost 2 bases, with 9 bases spanning the gap. The CDR3 totals 15 residues. The CDR3 here is CASSEGGLGNQPQHF. The CDR3 region has the DNA TGTGCCAGCAGTGAAGGGGGCCTGGGCAATCAGCCCCAGCATTTT.

V and J are TRBV9 and TRBJ2-7; D uncertain. V lost 5 bases and J lost 7, with 10 bases in between. Germline CDR1 is SGDLS and CDR2 is YYNGEE. The CDR3 has 11 amino acids. The CDR3 coding sequence is TGTGCCAGCAGGGGGATGGGAGAGCAGTACTTC. It codes for CASRGMGEQYF.

V gene TRBV9 combines with J gene TRBJ2-7, with 7 bases matching TRBD1. Germline loops: CDR1 SGDLS, CDR2 YYNGEE. The V segment lost 4 bases and the J segment 5 bases; nucleotides outside the gene matches: 6. The CDR3 totals 13 residues. CDR3 nucleotide sequence: TGTGCCAGCAGCCCCCTAGGGGGCCACGAGCAGTACTTC. It yields the protein CASSPLGGHEQYF.

The chain joins TRBV27 to TRBJ1-1; TRBD1 is a possible D gene (6 bases). V was clipped by 2 bases and J by 7 bases, with 11 bases between them. Germline CDR1 MNHEY, CDR2 SMNVEV (reference sequence). The CDR3 runs 13 residues. CDR3 amino acids: CASSLGVRGEAFF. Written as DNA, the CDR3 is TGTGCCAGCAGTTTAGGTGTCAGGGGTGAAGCTTTCTTT.